The clone carrying this T cell receptor (beta chain) came up many times. The antigen is undetermined. UMIs and sample barcodes were carried by the TCR alpha and TCR beta cDNA libraries that 5'RACE produced using constant-segment primers. MiXCR was run by TCRdb on the 5' RACE reads, yielding one entry per CDR3 protein. Among nearly 110,000 distinct CDR3 sequences listed, over 13% were seen once. The data belong to a study of T-cell memory formation after mild COVID-19. As for the study in general: Clusters were largely donor specific. Study results and caveats: Day 15 to 85 contracting clones showed balanced CD4/CD8; later expanders leaned CD4+. CD4+ contracting clones lay mainly in CM and EM, CD8+ ones in EMRA.

CDR1 and CDR2 from the germline V gene are DFQATT and SNEGSKA (reference sequence). The CDR3 runs 14 residues. V lost 6 bases and J 1 base, leaving 15 bases between the germline ends. The sequence came from a young man who had mild COVID-19 (a few samples of this study predate the infection). Cell type and time point are not known. Sequencing was performed on PBMCs or a T cell subset sorted from them (not recorded which). The chain joins TRBV20-1 to TRBJ2-5; D is possibly TRBD1 (5 bases). CDR3 DNA sequence: TGCAGTGCCCCGCAGGGCGGCACCCAAGAGACCCAGTACTTC. Protein sequence: CSAPQGGTQETQYF.